These 15 T cell receptor beta chains share one sample of origin, sequenced in a study of CD8 T cells in ankylosing spondylitis. MiXCR was run by TCRdb on the 5' RACE reads, yielding one entry per CDR3 protein. Of tens of thousands of distinct CDR3 sequences in the sample, approximately 10% were seen once. Input material: blood, either unsorted or a sorted T cell fraction (not recorded which). These receptors originate from a male donor with ankylosing spondylitis or in good health (not recorded which).

This sequence joins TRBV12-3 or TRBV12-4 and TRBJ2-7; 10 nucleotides line up with TRBD2. The ends lost 5 bases at V and 5 bases at J; junction bases unmatched: 18. CDR3 length equals 18 residues. CDR3 region: CASSRERGLGTSVHEQYF. CDR3 nucleotide sequence: TGTGCCAGCAGTCGTGAAAGGGGGTTGGGGACTAGCGTCCACGAGCAGTACTTC.

This clonotype was counted many times. The chain uses TRBV7-2 and TRBJ2-5; D is unresolved. The CDR3 is made up of 15 amino acids. Germline values: CDR1 SGHTA, CDR2 FQGNSA. The V gene lost 1 base and the J gene lost 2 bases, with 11 bases spanning the gap. The CDR3, as DNA: TGTGCCAGCAGCTTAGGTCAGCAACGACAAGAGACCCAGTACTTC. The encoded protein is CASSLGQQRQETQYF.

This clonotype was detected many times. DNA for the CDR3: TGTGCCAGCAGCACCCGACAGGCTAAGGGCGAGCAGTACTTC. Amino acid sequence: CASSTRQAKGEQYF. The rearrangement joins TRBV5-6 to TRBJ2-7, with D tentatively TRBD1 (6 bases). V was cut by 4 bases and J by 6 bases, with 17 bases left in between. CDR1 and CDR2 (germline): SGHDT, YYEEEE. The CDR3 length is 14 residues.

This clonotype has at least ten counts. The chain employs TRBV11-3 and TRBJ2-1; TRBD2 agrees at 9 bases. J lost 7 bases, V lost 5 bases, and 9 bases had no gene match. This CDR3 comprises 15 residues. The germline V gene encodes CDR1 SGHNT and CDR2 YENEEA. CDR3: CASSRGVAGDNEQFF. CDR3 coding DNA: TGTGCCAGCAGCCGCGGGGTAGCGGGAGATAATGAGCAGTTCTTC.

This clonotype was seen at least ten times. The chain couples TRBV29-1 to TRBJ2-7, with D possibly being TRBD1 (5 bases). Germline CDR1 reads SQVTM; CDR2 reads ANQGSEA. The CDR3 sequence is 12 residues long. Deletions cut 5 bases from V and 5 bases from J, with 13 bases between. The CDR3 is CSVQGNPNEQYF. The CDR3 DNA reads as TGCAGCGTTCAGGGAAATCCTAACGAGCAGTACTTC.

This clonotype occurred a few times. This rearrangement joins TRBV5-1 to TRBJ2-1, with 11 bases matching TRBD2. The V segment lost 7 bases and the J segment 4 bases; nucleotides outside the gene matches: 7. The CDR3 extends over 15 amino acids. Germline CDR1 and CDR2: SGHRS and YFSETQ. The CDR3 here is CASGGTSGFYNEQFF. Written as DNA, the CDR3 is TGCGCCAGCGGAGGGACTAGCGGATTTTACAATGAGCAGTTCTTC.

This clonotype was found many times. The J gene is TRBJ2-3, the V gene TRBV27; the D gene is possibly TRBD2 (6 bases). This CDR3 is 14 amino acids long. With 2 bases removed from V and 6 bases from J, the gap between germline ends came to 12 bases. CDR1 MNHEY and CDR2 SMNVEV come from the germline V gene (reference sequence). Here the CDR3 DNA reads TGTGCCAGCAGTTTAATCGGGAGCGGTGATACGCAGTATTTT. This encodes CASSLIGSGDTQYF.

The J gene is TRBJ2-7, the V gene TRBV18; perhaps TRBD1 as D (6 bases). With 3 bases removed from V and 6 bases from J, the gap between germline ends came to 15 bases. Germline values: CDR1 KGHSH, CDR2 LQKENI. CDR3 length: 14 residues. The CDR3, as DNA: TGTGCCAGCTCACCGAACCGTCAGGGGAGCGAGCAGTACTTC. Translation gives CASSPNRQGSEQYF. Filled out from reference TRBV18 and TRBJ2-7, the complete variable domain reads NAGVMQNPRHLVRRRGQEARLRCSPMKGHSHVYWYRQLPEEGLKFMVYLQKENIIDESGMPKERFSAEFPKEGPSILRIQQVVRGDSAAYFCASSPNRQGSEQYFGPGTRLTVT.

This clonotype was found many times. The chain uses TRBV18 and TRBJ2-7; D unresolved. This CDR3 comprises 11 residues. Trimming stripped 4 bases from V and 5 bases from J, with 6 bases between. The V gene's germline CDR1 is KGHSH and CDR2 LQKENI. The CDR3 sequence: CASSLRDEQYF. CDR3 nucleotide sequence: TGTGCCAGCTCACTTAGAGACGAGCAGTACTTC.

There are many counts of this clonotype. The rearrangement uses TRBV5-1 and TRBJ2-7; D is undetermined. Germline V gene data show CDR1 as SGHRS and CDR2 as YFSETQ. The ends were cut back, 0 bases at V and 4 bases at J, with 14 bases in the middle. The CDR3 is 15 residues long. The CDR3: CASSLVESLRYEQYF. The CDR3 DNA is TGCGCCAGCAGCTTGGTTGAGTCTTTAAGGTACGAGCAGTACTTC.

This clonotype was counted ten times or more. The chain couples TRBV20-1 to TRBJ2-7, with a possible D match to TRBD1 (6 bases). CDR1 is DFQATT and CDR2 is SNEGSKA in the germline V gene (reference sequence). The CDR3 is 16 amino acids. V was trimmed by 5 bases and J by 3 bases, leaving 23 bases between them. The CDR3 protein is CSASRSLGAADYEQYF. CDR3 in DNA: TGCAGTGCTTCTAGGTCATTGGGGGCCGCGGACTACGAGCAGTACTTC.

This clonotype was seen at least ten times. The J gene is TRBJ2-3, the V gene TRBV9, with 12 bases that match TRBD2. J gave up 4 bases and V 0 bases, and 3 bases lay outside the gene matches. The germline V gene has CDR1 SGDLS and CDR2 YYNGEE. The CDR3 totals 16 residues. CDR3 loop: CASSVGLAGVSDTQYF. CDR3 nucleotides: TGTGCCAGCAGCGTAGGACTAGCGGGAGTGTCAGATACGCAGTATTTT.

At least ten counts were recorded for this clonotype. This sequence joins TRBV20-1 and TRBJ2-5, with TRBD2 matching 7 bases. CDR1 is DFQATT and CDR2 is SNEGSKA in the germline V gene (reference sequence). Trimming at V came to 5 bases and at J to 5 bases, leaving 11 bases not matched to a gene. CDR3 length equals 14 residues. CDR3 sequence (DNA): TGCAGTGCTGAGAAGACTAGCCGGGCGGAGACCCAGTACTTC. Translation: CSAEKTSRAETQYF.

This clonotype was recorded many times. The V gene is TRBV2, the J gene TRBJ2-7, with unresolved D. The germline V gene encodes CDR1 SNHLY and CDR2 FYNNEI. Trimming stripped 5 bases from V and 2 bases from J, with 10 bases between. The CDR3 is 13 amino acids. CDR3 sequence (DNA): TGTGCCAGCAGTATGCACGCCACCTACGAGCAGTACTTC. Encoded protein: CASSMHATYEQYF.

This clonotype was seen repeatedly, ten times or more. This chain uses TRBV4-3 with TRBJ2-6; D is unclear. The CDR3 totals 17 residues. Per germline, CDR1 LGHNA and CDR2 YSLEER. Deletions cut 0 bases from V and 0 bases from J, with 9 bases between. CDR3 sequence reads: CASSQDPHGSGANVLTF. CDR3 sequence (DNA): TGCGCCAGCAGCCAAGATCCGCACGGCTCTGGGGCCAACGTCCTGACTTTC.